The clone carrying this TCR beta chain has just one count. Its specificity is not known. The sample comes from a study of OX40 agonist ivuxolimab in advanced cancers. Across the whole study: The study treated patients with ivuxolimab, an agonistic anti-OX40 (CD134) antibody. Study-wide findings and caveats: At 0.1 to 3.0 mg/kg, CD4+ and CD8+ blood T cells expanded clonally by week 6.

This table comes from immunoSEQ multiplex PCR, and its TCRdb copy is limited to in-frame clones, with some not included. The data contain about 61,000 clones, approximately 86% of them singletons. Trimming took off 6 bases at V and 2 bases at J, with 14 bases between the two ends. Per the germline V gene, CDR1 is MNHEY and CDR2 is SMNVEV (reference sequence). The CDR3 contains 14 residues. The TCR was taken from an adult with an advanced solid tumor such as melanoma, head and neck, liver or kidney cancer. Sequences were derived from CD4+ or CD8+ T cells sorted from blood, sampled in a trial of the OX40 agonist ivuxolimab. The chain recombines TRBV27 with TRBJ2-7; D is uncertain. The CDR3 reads CASRRWSPPYEQYF. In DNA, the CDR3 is TGTGCCAGCAGAAGGTGGAGTCCCCCCTACGAGCAGTACTTC.